This T cell receptor beta chain came from a study of post-analysis software for immune sequencing data. Overall study context: Recorded subtypes: relapsing-remitting, secondary progressive, progressive-relapsing; some patients unannotated.

Presence of unique molecular identifiers characterized the TCR beta cDNA libraries. Each sample of roughly 0.9 to 11 million input T cells yielded approximately 500,000 cDNA molecules, so each molecule approximated one T cell. TCRdb used MiXCR to reprocess the PCR reads, holding one entry per CDR3 protein. There are 170,000 or so distinct CDR3 sequences in the sample; about 29% occur only once, and approximately 1.5% lies in the top ten. In regard to this clonotype: Its target is not known. This clone may be a read error of a much larger clone one base away.

Study-wide points: People with multiple sclerosis had a significantly lower normalized Chao1 diversity than controls did. The F measure placed samples prepared in the same batch into strongly shared clusters. Compared with controls, patients had more of about 5 TRBV segments, including TRBV5-6, TRBV5-1 and TRBV20-1.

The germline CDR1 and CDR2 sequences are LGHNT and FRNRAP. This CDR3 has 12 residues. The V and J ends lost 6 bases and 11 bases respectively, with 16 bases between them. The clonotype comes from a girl aged 5 to 17 with multiple sclerosis. The material sequenced was blood. The chain employs TRBV12-5 and TRBJ2-5, with D possibly TRBD1 on 5 matching bases. CDR3 residues: CASGQDSYVQYF. CDR3 nucleotide sequence: TGTGCTAGTGGCCAAGACAGCTACGTGCAGTACTTC.